This T cell receptor (beta chain) was sequenced during a study of blood T cell repertoires in COVID-19. Sequenced by immunoSEQ multiplex PCR; TCRdb stores in-frame clones only, minus some. The sample includes tens of thousands of clones, approximately 79% seen only once; the top ten take around 4%. Germline CDR1 and CDR2: SGHTA and FQGNSA. The CDR3 sequence is 14 residues long. With 5 bases clipped from V and 0 bases from J, the junction kept 1 base outside the gene matches. The TCR was taken from a man between 65 and 80 years old with COVID-19, enrolled during active disease. The V and J genes are TRBV7-2 and TRBJ2-3, with 8 nucleotides matching TRBD2. Input material: peripheral blood. The CDR3 bases are TGTGCCAGCAGCCCTAGCGGGAGCACAGATACGCAGTATTTT. Translation gives CASSPSGSTDTQYF. The full variable domain, in which reference TRBV7-2 and TRBJ2-3 provide the parts outside the CDR3, is GAGVSQSPSNKVTEKGKDVELRCDPISGHTALYWYRQSLGQGLEFLIYFQGNSAPDKSGLPSDRFSAERTGGSVSTLTIQRTQQEDSAVYLCASSPSGSTDTQYFGPGTRLTVL.